This TCR beta chain was identified in a study of blood T cell repertoires in COVID-19. Measured with immunoSEQ multiplex PCR; TCRdb has only the in-frame clones, and not every one. The table lists about 170,000 clones, over 70% of them singletons. The CDR3 consists of 18 residues. Germline V gives CDR1 SGHAT, CDR2 FQNNGV. The J segment lost 5 bases and the V segment lost 5 bases, leaving 12 bases of the junction unmatched. Material for sequencing was peripheral blood. This rearrangement joins TRBV11-2 to TRBJ2-7; 16 nucleotides line up with TRBD2. The receptor was derived from an older woman with acute or convalescent COVID-19. CDR3 DNA: TGTGCCAGCAGCCTTCATTCGGGACTAGCGGGGGGGTACAACGAGCAGTACTTC. The encoded protein is CASSLHSGLAGGYNEQYF.